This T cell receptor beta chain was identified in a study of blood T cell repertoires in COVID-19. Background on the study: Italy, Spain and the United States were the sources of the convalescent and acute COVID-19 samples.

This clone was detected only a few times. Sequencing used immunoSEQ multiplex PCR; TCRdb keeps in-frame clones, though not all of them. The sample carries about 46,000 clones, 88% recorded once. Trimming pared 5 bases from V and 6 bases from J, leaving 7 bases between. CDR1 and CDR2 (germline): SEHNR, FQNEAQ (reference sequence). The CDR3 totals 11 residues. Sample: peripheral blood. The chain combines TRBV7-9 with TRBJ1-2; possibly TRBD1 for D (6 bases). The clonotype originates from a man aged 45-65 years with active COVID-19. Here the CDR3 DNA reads TGTGCCAGCAGCAACAGGGATGGCTACACCTTC. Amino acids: CASSNRDGYTF.